The next 32 T cell receptor beta chains were all read from a single sample in a study of blood T cells in healthy people across ages. It was with a sample-barcoded 5' primer and a J-beta primer mix that a second PCR of roughly 7 to 12 cycles was run. Via MiXCR, TCRdb re-called the 5' RACE reads, giving one row per CDR3 protein. The data contain 1.5 million to 1.9 million distinct CDR3 sequences, 40% to 45% of them singletons. What was sequenced was blood. The receptors originated from a woman between 18 and 30 years old in good health.

This clonotype was counted only a few times. V and J are TRBV29-1 and TRBJ1-2; weak D call: TRBD1 (6 bases). The CDR3 sequence is 11 residues long. CDR1 is SQVTM, CDR2 ANQGSEA, per germline. V lost 4 bases and J 7 bases, leaving 10 bases between the germline ends. The CDR3 loop is CSVVGGVGYTF. The CDR3 bases are TGCAGCGTTGTAGGGGGTGTTGGCTACACCTTC. The entire variable domain, with the rest obtained from reference TRBV29-1 and TRBJ1-2, is as follows: SAVISQKPSRDICQRGTSLTIQCQVDSQVTMMFWYRQQPGQSLTLIATANQGSEATYESGFVIDKFPISRPNLTFSTLTVSNMSPEDSSIYLCSVVGGVGYTFGSGTRLTVV.

The rearrangement uses TRBV5-6 and TRBJ2-1; the D gene is possibly TRBD1 (6 bases). CDR1 and CDR2 from the germline V gene are SGHDT and YYEEEE. V was clipped by 6 bases and J by 6 bases, with 19 bases between them. This CDR3 has 15 amino acids. The DNA for the CDR3 is TGTGCCAGCATCTCCTTATCCAGAGGGGGCAATGAGCAGTTCTTC. Amino acids: CASISLSRGGNEQFF.

The V and J genes are TRBV7-6 and TRBJ2-4, with D possibly matching TRBD2 (7 bases). The J call may be wrong; the DNA end is better matched by TRBJ2-7. CDR1 and CDR2 from the germline V gene are SGHVS and FNYEAQ. The CDR3 sequence is 14 residues long. Written as DNA, the CDR3 is TGTGCCAGCAGCTGGGGGGGCATCAACTACGAGCAGTACTTC. Encoded protein: CASSWGGINYEQYF.

This chain joins TRBV20-1 and TRBJ1-5, with D unclear. With 5 bases removed from V and 9 bases from J, the gap between germline ends came to 14 bases. Germline CDR1 DFQATT, CDR2 SNEGSKA (reference sequence). This CDR3 comprises 12 residues. The DNA of the CDR3 is TGCAGTGCTCCCATTCCGAACGGGCCCCAGCATTTT. Translating it yields CSAPIPNGPQHF.

The chain has TRBV24-1 and TRBJ2-1, with D perhaps TRBD2 (5 bases). Per germline, CDR1 KGHDR and CDR2 SFDVKD. V was shortened by 1 base and J by 4 bases, with 13 bases between the two germline ends. There are 16 residues in the CDR3. CDR3 sequence: CATSDFVAGGYNEQFF. DNA for the CDR3: TGTGCCACCAGTGATTTTGTAGCAGGAGGTTACAATGAGCAGTTCTTC.

As concerns this clonotype: Being one base from a much bigger clone, this may be a read error. V is TRBV7-2 and J is TRBJ2-3; D unresolved. The CDR3 totals 15 residues. Germline CDR1 and CDR2: SGHTA and FQGNSA. In DNA form, the CDR3 reads TGTGCCAGCAGCTTAGCTGGAGCAGGCACAGATATGCAGTATTTT. Translated: CASSLAGAGTDMQYF.

CDR3 amino acids: CASSLTGLHNEQFF. The CDR3 region has the DNA TGTGCCAGCAGTTTAACGGGACTCCACAATGAGCAGTTCTTC. The V call is TRBV12-3 or TRBV12-4, the J call TRBJ2-1, with D possibly matching TRBD2 (6 bases). V shed 2 bases and J shed 5 bases, with 10 bases lying between them. The CDR3 runs 14 residues.

The chain combines TRBV29-1 with TRBJ2-7, with no clear D. The CDR3 has 13 amino acids. From germline, CDR1 is SQVTM and CDR2 ANQGSEA. Trimming left V 4 bases short and J 3 bases short, with 13 bases between. The CDR3 DNA sequence: TGCAGCGTTGTCGGGCAGCCAGACTACGAGCAGTACTTC. As protein: CSVVGQPDYEQYF.

This rearrangement joins TRBV9 to TRBJ2-1; 9 bases map to TRBD2. Germline-derived CDR1 and CDR2 are SGDLS and YYNGEE. The length of the CDR3 is 16 residues. V lost 0 bases to trimming and J lost 8 bases; unmatched junction nucleotides: 9. CDR3: CASSVASGMTRHEQFF. CDR3 DNA: TGTGCCAGCAGCGTAGCTAGCGGGATGACACGTCATGAGCAGTTCTTC.

J is TRBJ2-1 and V is TRBV28; unclear D gene. TRBJ2-7 matches the DNA end more closely, so the J call is doubtful. Germline lookup yields CDR1 MDHEN and CDR2 SYDVKM. The CDR3 is 16 amino acids. The CDR3 is CASSLGSMSSYNEQYF. DNA of the CDR3: TGTGCCAGCAGTTTAGGGTCCATGAGCTCCTACAATGAGCAGTACTTC.

The rearrangement links TRBV20-1 to TRBJ2-3, with D possibly matching TRBD2 (5 bases). CDR1 is DFQATT and CDR2 is SNEGSKA in the germline V gene (reference sequence). This CDR3 contains 16 residues. V lost 3 bases, J lost 2 bases, and 18 bases lay in between. The CDR3 loop is CSARPISRVSTDTQYF. The CDR3 DNA is TGCAGTGCTAGGCCCATTTCGCGGGTTTCCACAGATACGCAGTATTTT.

The chain carries TRBV11-2 and TRBJ1-1; no definite D call. Germline assignment: CDR1 SGHAT and CDR2 FQNNGV. Trimming removed 5 bases at V and 0 bases at J, with 13 bases between. The CDR3 has 15 amino acids. The CDR3 bases are TGTGCCAGCAGCCGGACCTTTAATATGAACACTGAAGCTTTCTTT. Amino acids: CASSRTFNMNTEAFF.

The sample holds a few counts of this clonotype. V and J are TRBV20-1 and TRBJ2-5; D remains unclear. Germline values: CDR1 DFQATT, CDR2 SNEGSKA (reference sequence). The CDR3 is 12 amino acids. V was trimmed by 6 bases and J by 5 bases, leaving 13 bases between them. CDR3 loop: CSAETAKETQYF. As DNA, the CDR3 is TGCAGTGCGGAGACGGCAAAGGAGACCCAGTACTTC.

This rearrangement joins TRBV6-6 to TRBJ1-5; TRBD1 might be the D (6 bases). CDR1 MNHNY and CDR2 SVGAGI come from the germline V gene (reference sequence). This CDR3 is built from 13 residues. The ends were cut back, 10 bases at V and 4 bases at J, with 14 bases in the middle. The CDR3 is CATATGQNQPQHF. The CDR3 DNA sequence: TGTGCCACTGCGACAGGACAAAATCAGCCCCAGCATTTT.

This clonotype was counted only a few times. The V gene is TRBV4-1, the J gene TRBJ1-2, with 7 bases fitting TRBD1. The V and J ends lost 1 base and 4 bases, in that order; junction bases with no gene match: 12. Looked up from germline, CDR1 is MGHRA and CDR2 is YSYEKL. The CDR3 is 17 residues long. In DNA, the CDR3 is TGCGCCAGCAGCCAAGGCCCTTATCGGGACAGTTCCTATGGCTACACCTTC. This gives the protein CASSQGPYRDSSYGYTF.

This clonotype has ten or more counts. The chain has TRBV15 and TRBJ2-5, with D hard to call. V lost 0 bases and J lost 2, with 10 bases in between. Germline V gene data show CDR1 as LNHNV and CDR2 as YYDKDF (reference sequence). The CDR3 contains 15 residues. The CDR3 DNA reads as TGTGCCACCAGCAGAGATCCCGGGCAGCAAGAGACCCAGTACTTC. It specifies CATSRDPGQQETQYF.

The chain is built from TRBV6-5 and TRBJ2-5; 7 nucleotides line up with TRBD1. The DNA end is more similar to TRBJ2-1, so the J call may be wrong. Germline-derived CDR1 and CDR2 are MNHEY and SVGAGI. The CDR3 has 16 amino acids. The DNA for the CDR3 is TGTGCCAGCAGTCAACAGGGGTTGTTAAGGAGAGAGACCCAGTTCTTC. As protein: CASSQQGLLRRETQFF.

V gene TRBV2 combines with J gene TRBJ2-7; TRBD2 matches at 11 bases. TRBJ2-5 matches the DNA end more closely, so the J call is doubtful. This CDR3 is 16 amino acids long. The germline V gene has CDR1 SNHLY and CDR2 FYNNEI. The CDR3 is CASSAERLAGLETQYF. CDR3 nucleotides: TGTGCCAGCAGTGCCGAGAGACTAGCGGGGTTAGAGACCCAGTACTTC.

In regard to this clonotype: Germline and junction disagree at one end, which may indicate a read error. The gene calls are TRBV11-2 and TRBJ1-5, with 10 bases matching TRBD1. The germline V gene has CDR1 SGHAT and CDR2 FQNNGV. The CDR3 totals 14 residues. CDR3 sequence (DNA): TGTGCCAGCAGCGTAGACAGGGGGCTTCAGCCCCAGCATTTT. Translation gives CASSVDRGLQPQHF.

The V gene is TRBV18, the J gene TRBJ1-6; D might be TRBD1 (6 bases). The CDR3 sequence is 14 residues long. Germline values: CDR1 KGHSH, CDR2 LQKENI. Trimming took off 3 bases at V and 4 bases at J, with 7 bases between the two ends. CDR3 in amino acids: CASSPGQYNSPLHF. The CDR3 DNA is TGTGCCAGCTCACCCGGACAGTATAATTCACCCCTCCACTTT. Looking up the rest from reference TRBV18 and TRBJ1-6 gives the full variable domain: NAGVMQNPRHLVRRRGQEARLRCSPMKGHSHVYWYRQLPEEGLKFMVYLQKENIIDESGMPKERFSAEFPKEGPSILRIQQVVRGDSAAYFCASSPGQYNSPLHFGNGTRLTVT.

The chain couples TRBV6-5 to TRBJ1-4; no clear D gene. The CDR3 runs to 15 residues. V gave up 2 bases and J gave up 8 bases, with 15 bases separating them. The germline CDR1 and CDR2 sequences are MNHEY and SVGAGI. In DNA form, the CDR3 reads TGTGCCAGCAGTTACCGGGAATGGGGTTCCGAAAAACTGTTTTTT. Protein sequence: CASSYREWGSEKLFF.

The CDR3 protein is CASSTSGTAYEQYF. The CDR3, as DNA: TGCGCCAGCAGCACCTCCGGGACAGCCTACGAGCAGTACTTC. The chain combines TRBV5-1 with TRBJ2-7, with 7 bases lining up with TRBD1. Germline assignment: CDR1 SGHRS and CDR2 YFSETQ. The CDR3 extends over 14 amino acids. The ends lost 4 bases at V and 2 bases at J; junction bases unmatched: 6.

The rearrangement uses TRBV5-3 and TRBJ2-5; 12 bases fit TRBD2. The end of the DNA is better explained by TRBJ2-7, so the J call may be wrong. TRBV5-3 is designated an ORF whose function remains uncertain. The CDR3 is 16 residues long. The CDR3 nucleotides are TGTGCCAGAAGCTTACCACTAGCGGGGGGAGCCTACGAGCAGTACTTC. This codes for CARSLPLAGGAYEQYF.

This clonotype appeared a few times. This chain connects TRBV6-2 or TRBV6-3 to TRBJ2-3, with D possibly matching TRBD1 (5 bases). Germline CDR1 MNHEY, CDR2 SVGEGT. Trimming pared 5 bases from V and 2 bases from J, leaving 26 bases between. This CDR3 spans 19 amino acids. The CDR3 DNA sequence: TGTGCCAGCAGTGCCCGACATCACCGGGCCCTGACAGACACAGATACGCAGTATTTT. Translating it yields CASSARHHRALTDTDTQYF.

This rearrangement joins TRBV20-1 to TRBJ1-2; D is undetermined. Germline CDR1 reads DFQATT; CDR2 reads SNEGSKA (reference sequence). This CDR3 has 13 residues. Trimming cost V 6 bases and J 1 base, with 12 bases left between them. The CDR3 DNA sequence: TGCAGTGCGGTACCCCAGAGTAACTATGGCTACACCTTC. Encoded protein: CSAVPQSNYGYTF.

This clonotype has only a few counts. The rearrangement joins TRBV11-2 to TRBJ2-7; the match to TRBD1 covers 7 bases. V shed 0 bases and J 2 bases; nucleotides not matched to a gene: 13. The germline CDR1 and CDR2 sequences are SGHAT and FQNNGV. The length of the CDR3 is 18 residues. The CDR3 loop reads CASSLERSEGTVPYEQYF. DNA of the CDR3: TGTGCCAGCAGCTTAGAAAGGAGTGAGGGGACAGTTCCCTACGAGCAGTACTTC.

This clonotype appeared a few times. The V and J genes are TRBV7-2 and TRBJ2-5, with TRBD2 matching over 7 bases. The J call may be in error: the DNA end matches TRBJ2-7 better. The CDR3 runs to 14 residues. Germline lookup yields CDR1 SGHTA and CDR2 FQGNSA. CDR3 sequence: CASKLASGPYEQYF. The CDR3 DNA reads TGTGCCAGCAAGTTAGCTAGCGGTCCTTACGAGCAGTACTTC.

J is TRBJ2-1 and V is TRBV20-1; the match to TRBD2 covers 13 bases. Germline V gene lookup returns CDR1 DFQATT and CDR2 SNEGSKA (reference sequence). CDR3 length: 14 amino acids. Losses at the gene ends were 5 bases for V and 7 bases for J; bases not matched to a gene: 5. The CDR3 DNA reads as TGCAGTGCTGGGGGACTAGCGGGGATTAATGAGCAGTTCTTC. Its protein product is CSAGGLAGINEQFF.

V gene TRBV7-2 combines with J gene TRBJ1-2, with 9 bases lining up with TRBD1. Trimming cost V 4 bases and J 6 bases; bases outside gene matches: 6. The germline CDR1 and CDR2 sequences are SGHTA and FQGNSA. The length of the CDR3 is 14 residues. CDR3 region: CASSSRTGVNGYTF. In nucleotides, the CDR3 is TGTGCCAGCAGCTCACGGACAGGGGTGAATGGCTACACCTTC.

This clonotype was counted a few times. The chain has TRBV4-1 and TRBJ2-1; D may be TRBD1 or TRBD2 (5 bases each). The ends were cut back, 1 base at V and 7 bases at J, with 20 bases in the middle. The CDR3 sequence is 17 residues long. Germline loops: CDR1 MGHRA, CDR2 YSYEKL. This CDR3 is CASSQGIGAGSRNEQFF. DNA of the CDR3: TGCGCCAGCAGCCAAGGAATCGGGGCAGGCTCCCGGAATGAGCAGTTCTTC.

The rearrangement uses TRBV4-3 and TRBJ2-7, with a tentative D call TRBD1 (6 bases). The germline CDR1 and CDR2 sequences are LGHNA and YSLEER. Trimming took 1 base from V and 5 from J, leaving 12 bases between them. The CDR3 is made up of 14 amino acids. The CDR3 DNA follows: TGCGCCAGCAGCCAAGGGCAGGGGAGCCACGAGCAGTACTTC. Amino acid sequence: CASSQGQGSHEQYF.

The chain recombines TRBV4-3 with TRBJ1-4; D is unclear. The CDR3 has 16 residues. The germline V gene encodes CDR1 LGHNA and CDR2 YSLEER. V was pared by 0 bases and J by 0 bases, with 8 bases between. The CDR3 nucleotides are TGCGCCAGCAGCCAAGATTTCGGTGCAACTAATGAAAAACTGTTTTTT. This gives the protein CASSQDFGATNEKLFF.